Below, 12 T cell receptor beta chains from the same sample are listed, as sequenced in a study of CXCR3-negative and CXCR3-positive naive CD8 T cells. UMI labels and 5' RACE were used to prepare the TRB cDNA libraries. TCRdb reprocessed the 5' RACE reads and stores each CDR3 protein as one record, lacking DNA. Its clone listing holds about 5,800 distinct CDR3 sequences. Material: naive CXCR3- CD8+ T cells from blood. As to subset: CD45RO-CCR7+CD27+CD95- naive CD8+ T cells lacking CXCR3 (TNR3-). Receptors were obtained from a human donor in good health. Some clones in this sample may be carry-over from other donors' samples.

By frequency, this clonotype registers medium-sized (0.01 to 0.1%). This sequence joins TRBV9 and TRBJ1-5. The CDR3 length is 14 residues. Germline V CDR1 and CDR2: SGDLS, YYNGEE. The CDR3 is CASSETFLPQPQHF.

The genes are TRBV4-3 and TRBJ2-5; no DNA is available, so the TRBD2 call from TCRdb remains unchecked. Germline loops: CDR1 LGHNA, CDR2 YSLEER. The CDR3 loop spans 21 amino acids. The CDR3 sequence is CASSQDNRRASGRAEDETQYF.

This rearrangement joins TRBV7-9 to TRBJ2-7; TCRdb designates TRBD1, a call that cannot be tested without DNA. CDR3 size: 15 residues. CDR1 is SEHNR and CDR2 is FQNEAQ in the germline V gene (reference sequence). CDR3: CASSSRGQVAYEQYF. Looking up the rest from reference TRBV7-9 and TRBJ2-7 gives the full variable domain: DTGVSQNPRHKITKRGQNVTFRCDPISEHNRLYWYRQTLGQGPEFLTYFQNEAQLEKSRLLSDRFSAERPKGSFSTLEIQRTEQGDSAMYLCASSSRGQVAYEQYFGPGTRLTVT.

According to its frequency, this clonotype is medium-sized (0.01 to 0.1%). The gene calls are TRBV29-1 and TRBJ2-1; TCRdb gives TRBD1 as the D gene, but with no DNA this cannot be confirmed. The CDR3 contains 15 residues. Germline V CDR1 and CDR2: SQVTM, ANQGSEA. Here the CDR3 reads CSVEGRGGFNNEQFF.

The rearrangement joins TRBV27 to TRBJ1-4; checking the TCRdb D call of TRBD1 is not possible without DNA. CDR3 length: 15 residues. CDR1 is MNHEY, CDR2 SMNVEV, per germline (reference sequence). Here the CDR3 reads CASSLSHGGNEKLFF.

This clonotype counts as medium-sized (0.01 to 0.1%) by frequency. This chain uses TRBV4-3 with TRBJ1-1. Germline lookup yields CDR1 LGHNA and CDR2 YSLEER. CDR3 length: 14 residues. The CDR3 here is CASSPTARDTEAFF.

This clonotype is labeled medium-sized based on frequency. This sequence joins TRBV29-1 and TRBJ2-7. Germline V gene lookup returns CDR1 SQVTM and CDR2 ANQGSEA. The CDR3 contains 15 residues. The CDR3 loop reads CSVEGGEGRAYEQYF.

In terms of frequency, this clonotype is medium-sized. CDR3 sequence reads: CASSPRDRAHQPQHF. The chain is built from TRBV27 and TRBJ1-5; checking the TCRdb D call of TRBD1 is not possible without DNA. In germline, CDR1 is MNHEY, CDR2 SMNVEV (reference sequence). This CDR3 region has 15 residues.

V usage is TRBV29-1 and J usage is TRBJ2-2. CDR3 length: 12 residues. Germline CDR1 SQVTM, CDR2 ANQGSEA. The CDR3 region is CSVGRLAGELFF.

The V and J genes are TRBV7-2 and TRBJ2-3. Germline values: CDR1 SGHTA, CDR2 FQGNSA. CDR3 length equals 12 residues. The CDR3 loop is CASRPETDTQYF.

V gene TRBV29-1 combines with J gene TRBJ2-7; the TRBD1 assignment by TCRdb is unverifiable without DNA. CDR1 and CDR2 (germline): SQVTM, ANQGSEA. The length of the CDR3 is 13 residues. The CDR3 here is CSVGYGDPYEQYF.

This clonotype registers medium-sized by frequency. The rearrangement links TRBV27 to TRBJ2-1; TCRdb outputs TRBD1, but without DNA this stays unchecked. The germline gives CDR1 MNHEY, CDR2 SMNVEV (reference sequence). The CDR3 loop spans 14 amino acids. CDR3 amino acids: CASSWDSPGFKQFF.